A single sample is the source of the 23 T cell receptor beta chains below, sequenced in a study of T cell changes during pregnancy in multiple sclerosis. TCRdb's copy holds only in-frame clones and misses some; the assay was immunoSEQ multiplex PCR. The profile covers about 100,000 clones, with approximately 90% appearing a single time and 1.9% taken by the ten largest. This material consisted of peripheral blood, taken after pregnancy. These receptors were obtained from a female donor with multiple sclerosis, enrolled in a pregnancy study.

The chain combines TRBV2 with TRBJ2-5; TRBD2 aligns across 7 bases. The CDR3 is 16 amino acids. After removal of 3 bases from V and 5 bases from J, the junction contained 12 bases not matched to a gene. Germline assignment: CDR1 SNHLY and CDR2 FYNNEI. The CDR3 nucleotides are TGTGCCAGCAGTGATGGTCGCAGGGCGGGGGAGGAGACCCAGTACTTC. Translation: CASSDGRRAGEETQYF.

J is TRBJ1-2 and V is TRBV18, with TRBD1 matching 7 bases. Germline V gives CDR1 KGHSH, CDR2 LQKENI. This CDR3 has 13 residues. Germline trimming cut 5 bases from V and 3 bases from J; bases unmatched to any gene: 3. CDR3 coding DNA: TGTGCCAGCTCAACCGACAGGGACTATGGCTACACCTTC. It translates to CASSTDRDYGYTF.

The chain recombines TRBV9 with TRBJ2-3; maybe TRBD1 (7 bases). CDR3 length: 13 amino acids. The V and J ends lost 4 bases and 5 bases respectively, with 11 bases between them. Looked up from germline, CDR1 is SGDLS and CDR2 is YYNGEE. The CDR3 DNA follows: TGTGCCAGCAGCCCAGGGGGGTTAGATACGCAGTATTTT. This sequence encodes CASSPGGLDTQYF.

V gene TRBV6-1 combines with J gene TRBJ2-7; 7 positions match TRBD1. Germline V gives CDR1 MNHNS, CDR2 SASEGT. The length of the CDR3 is 15 residues. Trimming at V came to 2 bases and at J to 5 bases, leaving 9 bases not matched to a gene. As DNA, the CDR3 is TGTGCCAGCAGTGAATTTAAGGGACAGTCTGACGAGCAGTACTTC. Protein: CASSEFKGQSDEQYF.

The chain joins TRBV5-1 to TRBJ1-6, with 7 positions matching TRBD1. The CDR3 spans 14 residues. The J segment lost 11 bases and the V segment lost 4 bases, leaving 9 bases of the junction unmatched. Germline assignment: CDR1 SGHRS and CDR2 YFSETQ. The CDR3, as DNA: TGCGCCAGCAGCGAGGGACAGCCTGGCGCACCCCTCCACTTT. It codes for CASSEGQPGAPLHF. Combining the CDR3 with reference TRBV5-1 and TRBJ1-6 gives the whole variable domain KAGVTQTPRYLIKTRGQQVTLSCSPISGHRSVSWYQQTPGQGLQFLFEYFSETQRNKGNFPGRFSGRQFSNSRSEMNVSTLELGDSALYLCASSEGQPGAPLHFGNGTRLTVT.

The chain recombines TRBV30 with TRBJ1-4, with a weak D call TRBD1 (5 bases). Germline V gene sequence: CDR1 GTSNPN, CDR2 SVGIG (reference sequence). The CDR3 contains 15 residues. V gave up 3 bases and J gave up 8 bases, with 19 bases separating them. CDR3 in DNA: TGTGCCTGGAGGCACCTAGGGGTCAGTTGGGAAAAACTGTTTTTT. It encodes CAWRHLGVSWEKLFF.

The chain recombines TRBV6-5 with TRBJ1-1, with D possibly being TRBD1 (6 bases). The CDR3 length is 13 residues. CDR1 is MNHEY and CDR2 is SVGAGI in the germline V gene. Trimming cost V 6 bases and J 6 bases, with 14 bases left between them. The CDR3 protein is CASRQGSGAEAFF. CDR3 nucleotide sequence: TGTGCCAGCAGGCAGGGGAGCGGCGCTGAAGCTTTCTTT.

The rearrangement uses TRBV30 and TRBJ1-2, with D hard to call. The CDR3 contains 15 residues. Germline V gene lookup returns CDR1 GTSNPN and CDR2 SVGIG (reference sequence). V was shortened by 0 bases and J by 8 bases, with 19 bases between the two germline ends. The DNA for the CDR3 is TGTGCCTGGAGTGTACGTGAGGGAAACCGTAGAGGCTACACCTTC. Translated: CAWSVREGNRRGYTF. Variable domain in full (rest from reference TRBV30 and TRBJ1-2): SQTIHQWPATLVQPVGSPLSLECTVEGTSNPNLYWYRQAAGRGLQLLFYSVGIGQISSEVPQNLSASRPQDRQFILSSKKLLLSDSGFYLCAWSVREGNRRGYTFGSGTRLTVV.

This clone was counted a single time. The CDR3 here is CASSPRKTSGANVLTF. The DNA of the CDR3 is TGTGCCAGCAGCCCTAGGAAGACTTCTGGGGCCAACGTCCTGACTTTC. V usage is TRBV11-2 and J usage is TRBJ2-6; the D is unclear. CDR1 and CDR2 from the germline V gene are SGHAT and FQNNGV. Trimming stripped 5 bases from V and 1 base from J, with 12 bases between. This CDR3 spans 16 amino acids.

V gene TRBV5-1 combines with J gene TRBJ1-2, with TRBD1 matching 9 bases. The junction had 13 bases not matched to a gene; V was cut back by 0 bases and J by 4 bases. CDR1 and CDR2 from the germline V gene are SGHRS and YFSETQ. The CDR3 covers 18 residues. CDR3 region: CASSLEDLWTGESYGYTF. The CDR3 region has the DNA TGCGCCAGCAGCTTGGAAGATTTATGGACAGGGGAGTCCTATGGCTACACCTTC.

V usage is TRBV4-3 and J usage is TRBJ2-5, with 7 positions matching TRBD2. Germline CDR1 and CDR2: LGHNA and YSLEER. V lost 4 bases, J lost 4 bases, and 9 bases stayed unmatched. The CDR3 sequence is 15 residues long. The CDR3 DNA sequence: TGCGCCAGCAGCCCGTCCGGGGGGACGGCAGAGACCCAGTACTTC. Translated: CASSPSGGTAETQYF.

This chain connects TRBV5-1 to TRBJ2-5; tentative D call: TRBD1 (5 bases). The V end lost 1 base, the J end lost 5 bases, and 9 bases lay between the germline ends. The CDR3 has 13 residues. Looked up from germline, CDR1 is SGHRS and CDR2 is YFSETQ. CDR3 in amino acids: CASSLKGSETQYF. The CDR3, as DNA: TGCGCCAGCAGCTTGAAGGGGTCGGAGACCCAGTACTTC.

The rearrangement uses TRBV6-6 and TRBJ2-5; a possible D gene is TRBD2 (7 bases). The ends were cut back, 2 bases at V and 2 bases at J, with 15 bases in the middle. The CDR3 totals 16 residues. Germline CDR1 MNHNY, CDR2 SVGAGI (reference sequence). The CDR3 loop reads CASSYGRGGRQETQYF. Written as DNA, the CDR3 is TGTGCCAGCAGTTACGGAAGGGGGGGACGGCAAGAGACCCAGTACTTC.

The chain joins TRBV5-6 to TRBJ2-1, with 15 bases aligning to TRBD2. The CDR3 length is 17 residues. CDR1 and CDR2 from the germline V gene are SGHDT and YYEEEE. Trimming at V came to 3 bases and at J to 8 bases, leaving 9 bases not matched to a gene. CDR3 sequence reads: CASSWRTSGRALDEQFF. The CDR3 region has the DNA TGTGCCAGCAGCTGGAGGACTAGCGGGAGGGCCCTCGATGAGCAGTTCTTC.

The chain uses TRBV11-2 and TRBJ2-7; 7 positions agree with TRBD1. Trimming took 3 bases from V and 6 from J; bases not matched to a gene: 8. The length of the CDR3 is 14 residues. Germline CDR1 SGHAT, CDR2 FQNNGV. The CDR3 DNA reads TGTGCCAGCAGCTTCAGACAGGGAAATAGCGAGCAGTACTTC. As protein: CASSFRQGNSEQYF.

The rearrangement links TRBV19 to TRBJ1-2, with 7 bases fitting TRBD1. The CDR3 loop spans 16 amino acids. CDR1 is LNHDA and CDR2 is SQIVND in the germline V gene (reference sequence). V was pared by 5 bases and J by 0 bases, with 9 bases of the junction left unmatched. The CDR3 here is CASSRAAQGANYGYTF. The CDR3 nucleotides read TGTGCCAGTAGTCGAGCCGCTCAGGGGGCTAACTATGGCTACACCTTC.

The chain recombines TRBV28 with TRBJ1-5, with D tentatively TRBD1 (6 bases). The V gene lost 5 bases and the J gene lost 3 bases, with 14 bases spanning the gap. This CDR3 is 15 amino acids long. The germline V gene has CDR1 MDHEN and CDR2 SYDVKM. CDR3 in amino acids: CASSGDIGSNQPQHF. DNA of the CDR3: TGTGCCAGCAGTGGGGACATAGGTTCCAATCAGCCCCAGCATTTT.

This clone has a handful of counts. V is TRBV4-1 and J is TRBJ1-6; D may be TRBD1 (5 bases). This CDR3 spans 14 amino acids. Germline CDR1 MGHRA, CDR2 YSYEKL. Trimming shortened V by 4 bases and J by 11 bases, and 15 bases separated the two germline ends. CDR3 bases: TGCGCCAGCAGCCGGGACGCGGGGTTTCCACCCCTCCACTTT. Its translation: CASSRDAGFPPLHF.

V gene TRBV7-8 combines with J gene TRBJ2-5, with TRBD2 matching 11 bases. CDR1 SGHVS and CDR2 FQNEAQ come from the germline V gene. J was trimmed by 0 bases and V by 6 bases; bases with no gene match: 15. This CDR3 region has 19 residues. CDR3 nucleotide sequence: TGTGCCAGCAGGTGGACTAGCGGGTATTACAGGCCGTACCAAGAGACCCAGTACTTC. Its protein product is CASRWTSGYYRPYQETQYF.

This sequence joins TRBV20-1 and TRBJ1-2; no reliable D call. The V end was cut by 3 bases, the J end by 6 bases, with 5 bases between. The CDR3 is 10 residues long. Germline lookup yields CDR1 DFQATT and CDR2 SNEGSKA (reference sequence). The DNA of the CDR3 is TGCAGTGCTAGCCTCGATGGCTACACCTTC. As protein: CSASLDGYTF.

The chain employs TRBV7-2 and TRBJ1-2, with TRBD1 matching 7 bases. In germline, CDR1 is SGHTA, CDR2 FQGNSA. With 4 bases clipped from V and 5 bases from J, the junction kept 7 bases outside the gene matches. The CDR3 is 14 amino acids. The DNA of the CDR3 is TGTGCCAGCAGCTCCGCGGGACAGATATATGGCTACACCTTC. Protein: CASSSAGQIYGYTF.

Turning to this clone: At one of its ends the junction is not consistent with the germline gene, which may arise from a read error. The sample carries other DNA sequences with the same CDR3. V is TRBV30 and J is TRBJ1-2, with unresolved D. The CDR3 has 12 residues. Germline assignment: CDR1 GTSNPN and CDR2 SVGIG (reference sequence). The CDR3: CALFGENYGYTF. The DNA of the CDR3 is TGTGCCTTATTTGGGGAGAACTATGGTTACACCTTC.

The count of this clone is one. The chain combines TRBV30 with TRBJ1-6, with D possibly TRBD1 on 6 matching bases. The ends were cut back, 2 bases at V and 5 bases at J, with 13 bases in the middle. The V gene's germline CDR1 is GTSNPN and CDR2 SVGIG (reference sequence). This CDR3 is 15 amino acids long. The CDR3 DNA sequence: TGTGCCTGGAGTCCTTTGGACAGAGATAATTCACCCCTCCACTTT. Translating gives CAWSPLDRDNSPLHF.